A selection of T cell receptor beta chains follows, all from one sample in a study of T-cell memory formation after mild COVID-19. One entry per CDR3 protein results from TCRdb running MiXCR on the 5' RACE reads. The profile shows roughly 170,000 distinct CDR3 sequences, 20% to 25% of them singletons. Sequencing input: PBMCs or a T cell subset sorted from them (not recorded which). These receptor sequences come from an adult woman who had mild COVID-19 (a few samples of this study predate the infection). Cell type and time point are not known. Both conserved end residues are part of each CDR3. A D gene is named only where the DNA matches it firmly.

cdr3_aa: CASSLVWGVGTEAFF
j_call: TRBJ1-1
v_call: TRBV11-3
d_call: NA

cdr3_aa: CASTPGSGGELFF
j_call: TRBJ2-2
v_call: TRBV6-6
d_call: NA

cdr3_aa: CASTASGSTDTQYF
j_call: TRBJ2-3
v_call: TRBV6-2/TRBV6-3
d_call: TRBD2

cdr3_aa: CASSYLTTGQYHEQFF
j_call: TRBJ2-1
v_call: TRBV7-8
d_call: TRBD1

cdr3_aa: CASSQDPTDTQYF
j_call: TRBJ2-3
v_call: TRBV4-1
d_call: NA

cdr3_aa: CSVEDPGIKAFF
j_call: TRBJ1-1
v_call: TRBV29-1
d_call: NA

cdr3_aa: CATSFRETQYF
j_call: TRBJ2-5
v_call: TRBV24-1
d_call: NA

cdr3_aa: CASSQVRDYPYEQYF
j_call: TRBJ2-7
v_call: TRBV14
d_call: TRBD2

cdr3_aa: CASSLDRGREQFF
j_call: TRBJ2-1
v_call: TRBV7-6
d_call: TRBD1

cdr3_aa: CASSSDREVETQYF
j_call: TRBJ2-5
v_call: TRBV12-3/TRBV12-4
d_call: NA

cdr3_aa: CASSTTVQETQYF
j_call: TRBJ2-5
v_call: TRBV7-6
d_call: NA

cdr3_aa: CASSHNRGEGTEAFF
j_call: TRBJ1-1
v_call: TRBV4-1
d_call: TRBD1

cdr3_aa: CASTGLVSEQFF
j_call: TRBJ2-1
v_call: TRBV28
d_call: TRBD2

cdr3_aa: CASSSTISGSGNEQFF
j_call: TRBJ2-1
v_call: TRBV7-8
d_call: TRBD2

cdr3_aa: CASSSDTSAWYTGELFF
j_call: TRBJ2-2
v_call: TRBV3-1
d_call: TRBD2

cdr3_aa: CSARERAAPKITDTQYF
j_call: TRBJ2-3
v_call: TRBV20-1
d_call: NA

cdr3_aa: CASSLVSHEAFF
j_call: TRBJ1-1
v_call: TRBV7-9
d_call: NA

cdr3_aa: CASSQGLAYEQYF
j_call: TRBJ2-7
v_call: TRBV7-9
d_call: TRBD2

cdr3_aa: CASSQGWTFEQYF
j_call: TRBJ2-7
v_call: TRBV4-1
d_call: NA

cdr3_aa: CASSHGGGQYEQYF
j_call: TRBJ2-7
v_call: TRBV6-5
d_call: TRBD2

cdr3_aa: CSVPSTEAFF
j_call: TRBJ1-1
v_call: TRBV29-1
d_call: NA

cdr3_aa: CASSFGVSGTDTQYF
j_call: TRBJ2-3
v_call: TRBV12-3/TRBV12-4
d_call: NA

cdr3_aa: CASSLGTVETQYF
j_call: TRBJ2-5
v_call: TRBV7-6
d_call: NA

cdr3_aa: CATSDPSGDNEQFF
j_call: TRBJ2-1
v_call: TRBV24-1
d_call: TRBD2

cdr3_aa: CASSESSGASYNEQFF
j_call: TRBJ2-1
v_call: TRBV7-6
d_call: TRBD2

cdr3_aa: CASSLAGMAFF
j_call: TRBJ1-1
v_call: TRBV7-9
d_call: NA

cdr3_aa: CASSLRRSGELFF
j_call: TRBJ2-2
v_call: TRBV5-1
d_call: NA